Given below is one TCR beta chain in context. The germline CDR1 and CDR2 sequences are SEHNR and FQNEAQ (reference sequence). The CDR3 sequence is 14 residues long. V lost 7 bases and J lost 3, with 13 bases in between. The authors prepared the TCRbeta library with unique molecular identifiers. TCRdb re-analysed the PCR reads in MiXCR, keeping a single row per CDR3 protein. The sample records about 610,000 distinct CDR3 sequences, roughly a tenth being singletons. This entry is derived from a study of T-cell reconstitution after alpha-beta-depleted transplantation in children. V usage is TRBV7-9 and J usage is TRBJ2-1; D is possibly TRBD2 (6 bases). Sequenced material: PBMCs from the stem cell graft donor, taken from the stem cell graft. This sequence was found in a human donor who donated a stem cell graft to a child with acute myeloid leukemia. The CDR3 sequence is CASTTAGLYNEQFF. The CDR3 DNA is TGTGCCAGCACCACGGCGGGACTCTACAATGAGCAGTTCTTC. Full variable domain (remainder filled in from reference TRBV7-9 and TRBJ2-1): DTGVSQNPRHKITKRGQNVTFRCDPISEHNRLYWYRQTLGQGPEFLTYFQNEAQLEKSRLLSDRFSAERPKGSFSTLEIQRTEQGDSAMYLCASTTAGLYNEQFFGPGTRLTVL.